The source of this T cell receptor (beta chain) is a study of cytomegalovirus exposure and HLA in healthy donors. Overall study context: A data release that came early held approximately 92 million unique TCRs from HLA-typed donors.

The study, taken as a whole, reports: Within an earlier analysis, most TCR beta V segments proved productive either about 87% or about 30% of the time.

Germline CDR1 is LNHDA and CDR2 is SQIVND (reference sequence). Trimming cost V 5 bases and J 6 bases; bases outside gene matches: 3. This CDR3 is 13 amino acids long. Concerning this clone itself: What it binds is not known.

Both 60 Vbeta primers and 13 Jbeta primers went into the PCR. The assay was immunoSEQ multiplex PCR, and TCRdb's table has in-frame clones only and misses some. The sample has some 52,000 clones, around 70% seen once. This clonotype was obtained from a woman between 45 and 60 years old in good health and CMV-seronegative. The sample taken for sequencing was PBMCs. The V call is TRBV19, the J call TRBJ2-1, with 8 bases lining up with TRBD1. The CDR3 region is CASSPTGVNEQFF. The CDR3 DNA reads TGTGCCAGTAGTCCGACAGGGGTCAATGAGCAGTTCTTC.